The entry below describes one T cell receptor beta chain. Data came from immunoSEQ multiplex PCR; TCRdb stores just in-frame clones and leaves some out. The data show roughly 100,000 clones, around four fifths seen once. The sample is drawn from a study of PD-L1 blockade in urothelial cancer. Study overall: Every 3 weeks, patients received intravenous atezolizumab 1,200 mg, beginning 2014.

Sample time point: peripheral blood 6 weeks after treatment start. There were between 1 and 8 samples from each patient, taken pretreatment and on-treatment. The J segment lost 5 bases and the V segment lost 5 bases, leaving 6 bases of the junction unmatched. Germline V CDR1 and CDR2: SGHTA, FQGNSA. The CDR3 spans 14 residues. This sequence was found in a man between 65 and 85 years old with urothelial cancer. The chain carries TRBV7-2 and TRBJ1-2; 9 bases fit TRBD1. The starting material was PBMCs, obtained around atezolizumab (anti-PD-L1) treatment. CDR3 sequence: CASSSRDREYGYTF. Here the CDR3 DNA reads TGTGCCAGCAGCAGTAGGGACAGGGAATATGGCTACACCTTC. The full variable domain, its missing parts supplied by reference TRBV7-2 and TRBJ1-2, is GAGVSQSPSNKVTEKGKDVELRCDPISGHTALYWYRQSLGQGLEFLIYFQGNSAPDKSGLPSDRFSAERTGGSVSTLTIQRTQQEDSAVYLCASSSRDREYGYTFGSGTRLTVV.